A selection of T cell receptor beta chains follows, all from one sample in a study of cytomegalovirus exposure and HLA in healthy donors. Here immunoSEQ multiplex PCR was the method, and the copy in TCRdb shows in-frame clones only, minus some. The table includes tens of thousands of clones, approximately 66% detected once. Sample: PBMCs. These receptors originate from a male donor in good health and CMV-seropositive. Both conserved end residues are part of each CDR3. A D gene is named only where the DNA matches it firmly. Clone size, where shown, is once, few, many, or a class for clones that have expanded.

CDR3 length,D gene,V gene,clone size,J gene,CDR3 DNA,CDR3 protein
14,TRBD1,TRBV11-2,-,TRBJ1-2,TGTGCCAGCAGCTCCCGACAGGGTATCTATGGCTACACCTTC,CASSSRQGIYGYTF
13,TRBD2,TRBV29-1,-,TRBJ2-7,TGCAGCGTTGCGGGACTAGCCAGAATGGAGCAGTACTTC,CSVAGLARMEQYF
14,-,TRBV28,-,TRBJ1-2,TGTGCCAGCAGTCCTAATGGACAGAGCTATGGCTACACCTTC,CASSPNGQSYGYTF
13,TRBD2,TRBV7-3,-,TRBJ2-7,TGTGCCAGCAGCCCGGGACTAGCGGGCGAGCAGTACTTC,CASSPGLAGEQYF
17,-,TRBV4-1,few,TRBJ1-2,TGCGCCAGCAGCCAAGATCCCGGAGGGAGTTCTAACTATGGCTACACCTTC,CASSQDPGGSSNYGYTF
11,-,TRBV28,-,TRBJ1-1,TGTGCCAGCACCTTGGGGGCAGAGGCTTTCTTT,CASTLGAEAFF
13,-,TRBV7-3,-,TRBJ1-1,TGTGCCAGCAGCTCGTGGGAGGGGACTGAAGCTTTCTTT,CASSSWEGTEAFF
14,TRBD1,TRBV5-1,-,TRBJ2-7,TGCGCCAGCACCCCGGGACAGGCATCCTACGAGCAGTACTTC,CASTPGQASYEQYF
15,TRBD1,TRBV28,-,TRBJ1-1,TGTGCCAGCGGATCCCTCGGGACAGCGAACACTGAAGCTTTCTTT,CASGSLGTANTEAFF
15,-,TRBV15,-,TRBJ1-2,TGTGCCACCAGCGAAGGCTTAGCGGCTAACTATGGCTACACCTTC,CATSEGLAANYGYTF
15,TRBD1,TRBV7-2,-,TRBJ1-4,TGTGCCAGCAGCAGGCGACCGGGACAGGGTGAAAAACTGTTTTTT,CASSRRPGQGEKLFF
14,-,TRBV7-2,-,TRBJ1-6,TGTGCCAGCAGCTTTACAGGGAACAATTCACCCCTCCACTTT,CASSFTGNNSPLHF
14,TRBD1,TRBV2,-,TRBJ1-6,TGTGCCAGCAGTGAATACAGGGGTAATTCACCCCTCCACTTT,CASSEYRGNSPLHF
14,TRBD1,TRBV28,-,TRBJ1-1,TGTGCCAGCAGTCGCCGGGACAGGGGGACGGAAGCTTTCTTT,CASSRRDRGTEAFF
16,-,TRBV30,-,TRBJ2-3,TGTGCCTGGAGTACCGGTGGGAGGAGGTTGCCAGATACGCAGTATTTT,CAWSTGGRRLPDTQYF
16,-,TRBV7-2,-,TRBJ1-4,TGTGCCAGCAGCCTAAGGGGTCGGACAACTAATGAAAAACTGTTTTTT,CASSLRGRTTNEKLFF
12,-,TRBV27,-,TRBJ2-7,TGTGCCAGCAGTCCTCCCTCCTACGAGCAGTACTTC,CASSPPSYEQYF
16,TRBD2,TRBV9,-,TRBJ2-3,TGTGCCAGCAGCGTAGAAAGCGGGACCATCACAGATACGCAGTATTTT,CASSVESGTITDTQYF
15,TRBD2,TRBV11-2,-,TRBJ2-1,TGTGCCAGCAGCTCGACTAGTAGCGGGATAAATGAGCAGTTCTTC,CASSSTSSGINEQFF
10,-,TRBV20-1,-,TRBJ1-2,TGCAGTGCGGGCTTGAAGGGCTACACCTTC,CSAGLKGYTF
14,-,TRBV27,-,TRBJ2-2,TGTGCCAGCAGTTTAGGAGTCGCGCTGGGGGAGCTGTTTTTT,CASSLGVALGELFF
17,-,TRBV7-3,-,TRBJ2-6,TGTGCCAGCAGCCCAGCACAGGTTCTCTCTGGGGCCAACGTCCTGACTTTC,CASSPAQVLSGANVLTF
15,TRBD2,TRBV7-2,-,TRBJ2-6,TGTGCCAGCAGCCAAGGGACTATTAGGGCCAACGTCCTGACTTTC,CASSQGTIRANVLTF